The 4 T cell receptor beta chains presented below share a single source sample, sequenced in a study of blood T cells in healthy people across ages. Primed by a sample-barcoded 5' primer and a J-beta primer mix, a second PCR proceeded for 7 to 11 cycles. Via MiXCR, TCRdb re-called the 5' RACE reads, giving one row per CDR3 protein. The table has about 1.6 million distinct CDR3 sequences, 30% to 35% seen once. The sample consisted of blood. The receptor source for this set is a woman in her thirties in good health.

V is TRBV9 and J is TRBJ2-7; 11 bases fit TRBD2. Unmatched junction bases numbered 1, after V lost 2 bases and J lost 6 bases. There are 13 residues in the CDR3. Germline V gene lookup returns CDR1 SGDLS and CDR2 YYNGEE. The CDR3 sequence: CASSVSGRAEQYF. The CDR3, as DNA: TGTGCCAGCAGCGTTAGCGGGAGGGCCGAGCAGTACTTC.

Of note for this clonotype: A clone one base away is much larger, so this may be a read error. The CDR3 DNA is TGTGCCAGCAGCTTGTCGGACAGAAGTGAGCAGTTCTTC. This translates into CASSLSDRSEQFF. The chain has TRBV5-5 and TRBJ2-1, with a weak D call TRBD1 (6 bases). The CDR3 is 13 amino acids. In germline, CDR1 is SGHKS, CDR2 YYEKEE (reference sequence). The germline V and J ends were trimmed by 1 base and 9 bases, with 11 bases remaining between them. Looking up the rest from reference TRBV5-5 and TRBJ2-1 gives the full variable domain: DAGVTQSPTHLIKTRGQQVTLRCSPISGHKSVSWYQQVLGQGPQFIFQYYEKEERGRGNFPDRFSARQFPNYSSELNVNALLLGDSALYLCASSLSDRSEQFFGPGTRLTVL.

This clonotype was counted only a few times. The V and J genes are TRBV4-2 and TRBJ2-3, with 13 bases identical to TRBD2. This CDR3 comprises 15 residues. Trimming cost V 3 bases and J 7 bases; bases outside gene matches: 4. Germline V CDR1 and CDR2: LGHNA, YNFKEQ. This CDR3 reads CASSQTSGGPHTQYF. The CDR3 DNA follows: TGTGCCAGCAGCCAGACTAGCGGGGGGCCCCATACGCAGTATTTT.

In this sample, this clonotype turned up a few times. V usage is TRBV6-6 and J usage is TRBJ2-3; 15 nucleotides match TRBD2. Germline CDR1 is MNHNY and CDR2 is SVGAGI (reference sequence). V lost 5 bases to trimming and J lost 3 bases; unmatched junction nucleotides: 6. The CDR3 totals 17 residues. CDR3 sequence (DNA): TGTGCCAGCAGTCCCCTGGGACTAGCGGGAGGAACAGATACGCAGTATTTT. Residues: CASSPLGLAGGTDTQYF.